This T cell receptor beta chain was identified during a study of molecular identifiers for immune sequencing clone quantification. A word on this clonotype: Its target is not known.

Trimming pared 3 bases from V and 3 bases from J, leaving 8 bases between. The CDR3 totals 13 residues. Overall study findings and caveats: A single cell's spiked Jurkat TCR RNA was reportedly detectable among fewer than 1.1 million naive cells.

Making the bulk TCR libraries relied on previously described methods and listed TCR primers. A single record per CDR3 protein comes from TCRdb applying MiXCR to the PCR reads. The sample consists of about 640,000 distinct CDR3 sequences, about 20% of them appearing once. The clonotype originates from a human donor in good health. Some libraries in this study had Jurkat cell RNA spiked in. The chain joins TRBV12-3 or TRBV12-4 to TRBJ1-2; D not certain. Sample: naive CD8+ T cells from blood, with Jurkat cell RNA spiked in. Noted subset: FACS-sorted CD8+CD4-CCR7+CD45RA+ naive T cells. This chain's CDR3 is CASSFPYDYGYTF. DNA for the CDR3: TGTGCCAGCAGTTTCCCCTATGACTATGGCTACACCTTC.